The 8 T cell receptor beta chains in this list originate from one sample, sequenced in a study of CD8 T cells in Susac syndrome. Random hexamers were used to reverse transcribe the RNA input (about 0.45 to 1 ug). TCRdb independently ran MiXCR on the immunoSEQ multiplex PCR reads; one entry per CDR3 protein. This table holds some 200,000 distinct CDR3 sequences, about 95% found once. Sequences were obtained from CD4+ T cells from PBMCs. These receptors were collected from a human donor with multiple sclerosis.

The chain has TRBV24-1 and TRBJ2-5, with D possibly TRBD2 on 5 matching bases. V gave up 4 bases and J gave up 8 bases, with 22 bases separating them. Germline CDR1 reads KGHDR; CDR2 reads SFDVKD. The CDR3 consists of 16 residues. The CDR3 protein is CATSESADFSQGTQYF. CDR3 nucleotide sequence: TGTGCCACCAGTGAATCCGCGGACTTCTCGCAAGGCACCCAGTACTTC.

In DNA, the CDR3 is TGTGCCAGCAGCTTTGGGACTAGCGGGAGAAAGATCTCCTACGAGCAGTACTTC. The encoded protein is CASSFGTSGRKISYEQYF. This chain joins TRBV7-9 and TRBJ2-7, with 14 bases fitting TRBD2. Trimming cost V 3 bases and J 0 bases; bases outside gene matches: 7. In germline, CDR1 is SEHNR, CDR2 FQNEAQ (reference sequence). The CDR3 has 18 amino acids.

Comments on this clonotype: One end of the junction does not line up with germline, which may come from a read error. The chain recombines TRBV12-3 or TRBV12-4 with TRBJ1-2; a weak D match, TRBD1 (5 bases). The CDR3 consists of 13 residues. The CDR3 nucleotides read TGTGCCAGTAGTTTCGATCCAGGGCCCGGCTACACCTTC. Translation: CASSFDPGPGYTF.

The CDR3 sequence is CATSKQTGGRTEAFF. CDR3 DNA sequence: TGTGCCACCAGCAAACAGACAGGGGGAAGGACTGAAGCTTTCTTT. The chain uses TRBV15 and TRBJ1-1; 9 positions match TRBD1. V trimming: 4 bases; J trimming: 5 bases; junction bases outside the gene matches: 8. CDR3 length: 15 residues. CDR1 LNHNV and CDR2 YYDKDF come from the germline V gene (reference sequence).

This clonotype showed up just once. The chain recombines TRBV25-1 with TRBJ2-3, with a tentative D call TRBD1 (6 bases). CDR3 length equals 14 residues. The V gene lost 0 bases and the J gene lost 3 bases, with 7 bases spanning the gap. Germline-derived CDR1 and CDR2 are MGHDK and SYGVNS. CDR3 bases: TGTGCCAGCAGTGAATACCAGGGGACAGATACGCAGTATTTT. Amino acids: CASSEYQGTDTQYF.

This rearrangement joins TRBV2 to TRBJ1-3, with a possible D match to TRBD1 (6 bases). The CDR3 runs to 14 residues. Trimming shortened V by 3 bases and J by 3 bases, and 9 bases separated the two germline ends. Per the germline V gene, CDR1 is SNHLY and CDR2 is FYNNEI. The CDR3 region is CASSDQGLGNTIYF. The CDR3 nucleotides read TGTGCCAGCAGTGACCAGGGGCTTGGAAACACCATATATTTT. Looking up the rest from reference TRBV2 and TRBJ1-3 gives the full variable domain: EPEVTQTPSHQVTQMGQEVILRCVPISNHLYFYWYRQILGQKVEFLVSFYNNEISEKSEIFDDQFSVERPDGSNFTLKIRSTKLEDSAMYFCASSDQGLGNTIYFGEGSWLTVV.

The chain is built from TRBV19 and TRBJ1-5, with 9 bases lining up with TRBD1. The V and J ends lost 6 bases and 3 bases, in that order; junction bases with no gene match: 3. This CDR3 region has 14 residues. Looked up from germline, CDR1 is LNHDA and CDR2 is SQIVND (reference sequence). The CDR3 nucleotides read TGTGCCAGTAGGGGACAGGGTGACAATCAGCCCCAGCATTTT. As protein: CASRGQGDNQPQHF.

This chain links TRBV7-9 with TRBJ2-7; D gene uncertain. Trimming took off 5 bases at V and 3 bases at J, with 8 bases between the two ends. In germline, CDR1 is SEHNR, CDR2 FQNEAQ (reference sequence). This CDR3 region has 12 residues. CDR3 sequence: CASSQHLYEQYF. For the CDR3, the DNA is TGTGCCAGCAGCCAACACCTCTACGAGCAGTACTTC. The entire variable domain, with the rest obtained from reference TRBV7-9 and TRBJ2-7, is as follows: DTGVSQNPRHKITKRGQNVTFRCDPISEHNRLYWYRQTLGQGPEFLTYFQNEAQLEKSRLLSDRFSAERPKGSFSTLEIQRTEQGDSAMYLCASSQHLYEQYFGPGTRLTVT.